This is a list of T cell receptor beta chains from one sample in a study of metastatic and nonmetastatic thyroid tumors. TCRdb reanalyzed the PCR reads via MiXCR. This sample yields approximately 28,000 clones, of which 16% are seen a single time; around 6.5% belongs to the top ten. The specimen was blood. These receptors all stem from a male donor with papillary thyroid cancer or a benign thyroid nodule (not recorded which). Some clones in this sample may be carry-over from other donors' samples. Both conserved end residues are part of each CDR3. Each record gives: J gene, D gene, clone size, V gene, CDR3 length, CDR3 DNA, CDR3 protein. D genes are given only for firm matches. Size is omitted from some rows. Given values are once, few, many or a class for expanded clones.

J: TRBJ2-6
D: TRBD1
size: NA
V: TRBV5-1
length: 18
DNA: TGCGCCAGCAGGCAGGGGACAGGTTCCTTCTCTGGGGCCAACGTCCTGACTTTC
CDR3: CASRQGTGSFSGANVLTF

J: TRBJ1-2
D: NA
size: medium-sized
V: TRBV27
length: 16
DNA: TGTGCCAGCAGTCTAATTGGCTCCGGGCAATCGGAAGGCTACACCTTC
CDR3: CASSLIGSGQSEGYTF

J: TRBJ1-1
D: NA
size: NA
V: TRBV11-3
length: 13
DNA: TGTGCCAGCAGCTTAGAATGGAGAACTGAAGCTTTCTTT
CDR3: CASSLEWRTEAFF

J: TRBJ1-1
D: NA
size: many
V: TRBV5-6
length: 12
DNA: TGTGCCAGCAGCTTGGGAGGGGCGAAGACTTTCTTT
CDR3: CASSLGGAKTFF

J: TRBJ1-1
D: TRBD1
size: NA
V: TRBV30
length: 13
DNA: TGTGCCTGGAGTGAGGACAGGGGAACTGAAGCTTTCTTT
CDR3: CAWSEDRGTEAFF

J: TRBJ1-1
D: NA
size: NA
V: TRBV6-1
length: 14
DNA: TGTGCCACCCAGGCCATGCTACAGGGAACTGAAGCTTTCTTT
CDR3: CATQAMLQGTEAFF

J: TRBJ1-2
D: NA
size: NA
V: TRBV20-1
length: 12
DNA: TGCAGTGCTAGTCTGGGGGCGCGGGTCTACACCTTC
CDR3: CSASLGARVYTF

J: TRBJ1-1
D: NA
size: many
V: TRBV19
length: 15
DNA: TGTGCCAGCGCTATGGGGAGTAGGGGTAAGGCTGAAGCTTTCTTT
CDR3: CASAMGSRGKAEAFF

J: TRBJ1-4
D: TRBD1
size: many
V: TRBV4-1
length: 16
DNA: TGCGCCAGCAGCCAATACACCGGGACAGGGAGGGAAAAACTGTTTTTT
CDR3: CASSQYTGTGREKLFF

J: TRBJ2-1
D: TRBD2
size: many
V: TRBV9
length: 14
DNA: TGTGCCAGCAGCGTAGGACTAGCGGGGGTTGAGCAGTTCTTC
CDR3: CASSVGLAGVEQFF

J: TRBJ1-4
D: TRBD1
size: many
V: TRBV9
length: 15
DNA: TGTGCCAGCAGCGTAGGGACAGGGGTTAATGAAAAACTGTTTTTT
CDR3: CASSVGTGVNEKLFF

J: TRBJ2-5
D: NA
size: many
V: TRBV3-1
length: 14
DNA: TGTGCCAGCAGCCCCACGGGGTACCAAGAGACCCAGTACTTC
CDR3: CASSPTGYQETQYF

J: TRBJ2-5
D: TRBD1
size: many
V: TRBV3-1
length: 14
DNA: TGTGCCAGCCGCTCAGCGGACAGGGAAGAGACCCAGTACTTC
CDR3: CASRSADREETQYF

J: TRBJ1-3
D: TRBD1
size: many
V: TRBV4-2
length: 14
DNA: TGTGCCAGCAGTAAAGGGGGCACTGGAAACACCATATATTTT
CDR3: CASSKGGTGNTIYF

J: TRBJ2-7
D: TRBD1
size: many
V: TRBV20-1
length: 15
DNA: TGCAGTGGAGGGACAGGGGCGAGAGGCCCCTACGAGCAGTACTTC
CDR3: CSGGTGARGPYEQYF

J: TRBJ1-1
D: NA
size: medium-sized
V: TRBV28
length: 13
DNA: TGTGCCAGCAGTTTCAGGGGTGTTTATGAAGCTTTCTTT
CDR3: CASSFRGVYEAFF

J: TRBJ2-3
D: TRBD2
size: many
V: TRBV7-8
length: 14
DNA: TGTGCCAGCATGGCCGGGAGGTATGGAGATACGCAGTATTTT
CDR3: CASMAGRYGDTQYF

J: TRBJ2-3
D: TRBD1
size: many
V: TRBV5-1
length: 16
DNA: TGCGCCAGCAGCAGGGGGACAGGATCTAGCACAGATACGCAGTATTTT
CDR3: CASSRGTGSSTDTQYF

J: TRBJ2-5
D: NA
size: many
V: TRBV5-1
length: 14
DNA: TGCGCCAGCAGCCTAGGGACAAATCCAGAGACCCAGTACTTC
CDR3: CASSLGTNPETQYF

J: TRBJ2-1
D: TRBD2
size: many
V: TRBV11-3
length: 15
DNA: TGTGCCAGCAGCTTAGCCGGGACTAGCGGGTCTGAGCAGTTCTTC
CDR3: CASSLAGTSGSEQFF

J: TRBJ1-2
D: NA
size: many
V: TRBV4-1
length: 14
DNA: TGCGCCAGCAGCCGCGGCGGACAGACCTATGGCTACACCTTC
CDR3: CASSRGGQTYGYTF

J: TRBJ1-5
D: NA
size: many
V: TRBV18
length: 12
DNA: TGTGCCAGCTCACCGGGGAATCAGCCCCAGCATTTT
CDR3: CASSPGNQPQHF

J: TRBJ2-3
D: TRBD2
size: few
V: TRBV28
length: 17
DNA: TGTGCCAGCATTCCCCGGGTCGGACTAGTGGGAGTGGATACGCAGTATTTT
CDR3: CASIPRVGLVGVDTQYF

J: TRBJ2-7
D: NA
size: many
V: TRBV7-9
length: 12
DNA: TGTGCCAGCAGCTTAGGAGACTACGAGCAGTACTTC
CDR3: CASSLGDYEQYF

J: TRBJ1-1
D: NA
size: many
V: TRBV9
length: 13
DNA: TGTGCCAGCAGTTCCCCCCCGAACACTGAAGCTTTCTTT
CDR3: CASSSPPNTEAFF

J: TRBJ1-2
D: NA
size: many
V: TRBV18
length: 13
DNA: TGTGCCAGCTCACCGACAGAGGACTATGGCTACACCTTC
CDR3: CASSPTEDYGYTF

J: TRBJ1-6
D: NA
size: few
V: TRBV12-3/TRBV12-4
length: 15
DNA: TGTGCCAGCAGCCCCGGGGGGGCGGTCGGTTCACCCCTCCACTTT
CDR3: CASSPGGAVGSPLHF